This entry is about one T cell receptor (beta chain). Its antigen specificity is not known. No clone much larger than this one lies a single base away; base qualities are absent. The time point tag for this specimen amounts to: recipient sample about 28 days before transplant, after cytoreduction. Blood from recipients was drawn about 28 days before transplant and again at days 30, 100 and 180 after transplant. Nuclei Lysis Solution was used to extract genomic DNA from fresh or cryopreserved unfractionated peripheral blood mononuclear cells. This specimen belongs to a study of T cell clonotyping in hematopoietic cell transplantation listed by TCRdb under 2021. Looking at the study overall: Pretransplant samples from recipients were collected after cytoreduction. In the study, 135 blood samples were gathered from under 45 consecutive transplant recipients and their related donors. Recruitment of patients was conducted between September 2015 and January 2017, and follow-up was continued until September 2020 or death. Broader findings and caveats from the paper: Just a small fraction of recipient repertoires overlapped with donor repertoires, and more than 95% appeared de novo at the given depth. Donor and pretransplant recipient Inverse Simpson Index values predicted broader posttransplant TCR repertoire diversity. A decrease in recipient TCR diversity was observed after transplant, and a progressive increase in pathologically expanded clonotypes was seen from day 30 to day 180. The sample size was limited, and because cells were not sorted, the contributions of CD4 and CD8 repertoires could not be separated.

With the immunoSEQ assay, which is a bias-controlled multiplex PCR relying on V- and J-specific primers, TCR beta CDR3 regions were amplified from genomic DNA. A proprietary barcode and Illumina adapter sequences were added to the CDR3 amplicons in a second PCR step. An Illumina MiSeq instrument was used to sequence the CDR3 libraries. In the authors' own workflow: Export and quality control were performed with immunoSEQ Analyzer 3.0, and downstream analyses were performed with R Bioconductor and Immunarch. Only productive rearrangements within the normalized downsampled data set were used in the calculation of repertoire metrics. In the normalized cohort, clonotypes with more than 5 templates were defined as pathologically expanded. Repertoire diversity was measured with the Inverse Simpson Index. To capture all clonotypes, CMV-specificity analyses were performed on the non-normalized data set. TCRdb took this table from immuneACCESS and kept in-frame rearrangements with V and J called. Such tables lack part of the clones; where checked against another copy, unresolved V genes explain under half of the gap, and the rest is unexplained. V, J and clone size derive from that table, while D and trimming were established from the DNA sequence. Within this sample are some 76,000 clones, with 90% to 97% of them counted one time only. The ten most abundant clones make up around 1.7% of the sample.

V drops 6 bases and J drops 5 bases, leaving 10 bases in between. Via the germline V gene, CDR1 is MDHEN and CDR2 SYDVKM. CDR3 length: 12 amino acids, cysteine to phenylalanine. Only the CDR3 DNA is retained, 36 bases long and in frame from the first base. This receptor was taken from a woman aged 50 to 60 with acute myeloid leukemia. Some clones in this sample may be carry-over from other donors' samples. This chain joins TRBV28 to TRBJ1-2; the D region possibly corresponds to TRBD1 (5 bases align). Sequenced here: peripheral blood mononuclear cells, sampled before stem cell transplant. The CDR3 amino acid sequence is: CASRTAKYGYTF. The DNA is TGTGCCAGCAGGACAGCAAAATATGGCTACACCTTC.